These 22 T cell receptor beta chains were sequenced from one sample in a study of blood T cell repertoires in COVID-19 (dated by TCRdb to 2018 to 2020). Library preparation was by the immunoSEQ multiplex PCR assay. As stored in TCRdb, this immuneACCESS dataset retains in-frame rearrangements with V and J assigned. A fraction of the clones does not appear; measured against another copy, unresolved V genes explain less than half of the discrepancy, and the remainder lacks a known reason. The sample yields roughly 520,000 clones; around 87% were counted once. Less than 2% of the sample goes to the ten largest clones. Sequencing used PBMCs or T cells enriched from blood (not recorded which). These receptors were collected from a woman aged 40-49 years who had recovered from COVID-19.

The V gene is TRBV4-3, the J gene TRBJ2-1; TRBD1 matches at 9 bases. CDR1 LGHNA and CDR2 YSLEER come from the germline V gene. The J segment lost 5 bases and the V segment lost 4 bases, leaving 6 bases of the junction unmatched. The CDR3 is 15 amino acids. The CDR3 sequence is CASSLSRDRDNEQFF. The CDR3 DNA reads TGCGCCAGCAGCCTAAGCCGGGACAGGGACAATGAGCAGTTCTTC.

The chain links TRBV14 to TRBJ2-5, with a tentative D call TRBD1 (6 bases). Looked up from germline, CDR1 is SGHDN and CDR2 is FVKESK. The V gene lost 4 bases and the J gene lost 5 bases, with 17 bases spanning the gap. This CDR3 has 15 residues. The CDR3 reads CASSPGSWQGETQYF. CDR3 DNA: TGTGCCAGCAGCCCCGGTAGCTGGCAGGGGGAGACCCAGTACTTC.

This chain links TRBV9 with TRBJ2-2; D perhaps matches TRBD1 (5 bases). The V and J ends lost 7 bases and 0 bases respectively, with 10 bases between them. This CDR3 contains 14 residues. From germline, CDR1 is SGDLS and CDR2 YYNGEE. The CDR3 DNA reads TGTGCCAGCTCCGGACAAACGAACACCGGGGAGCTGTTTTTT. This encodes CASSGQTNTGELFF. The whole variable domain, filled in from reference TRBV9 and TRBJ2-2, reads DSGVTQTPKHLITATGQRVTLRCSPRSGDLSVYWYQQSLDQGLQFLIQYYNGEERAKGNILERFSAQQFPDLHSELNLSSLELGDSALYFCASSGQTNTGELFFGEGSRLTVL.

This clone was observed a few times. The chain is built from TRBV28 and TRBJ2-3; 9 bases fit TRBD2. In germline, CDR1 is MDHEN, CDR2 SYDVKM. The CDR3 is 16 residues long. Germline trimming cut 2 bases from V and 4 bases from J; bases unmatched to any gene: 7. CDR3 nucleotide sequence: TGTGCCAGCAGTTTAGCGGGAGGGCCTCGATCAGATACGCAGTATTTT. It codes for CASSLAGGPRSDTQYF.

The chain is built from TRBV11-3 and TRBJ2-3; D gene uncertain. With 3 bases removed from V and 6 bases from J, the gap between germline ends came to 7 bases. Germline V gives CDR1 SGHNT, CDR2 YENEEA. The CDR3 runs to 12 residues. The CDR3 region is CASSFGFDTQYF. CDR3 DNA: TGTGCCAGCAGCTTCGGGTTTGATACGCAGTATTTT.

The V call is TRBV2, the J call TRBJ2-5; D is undetermined. The CDR3 contains 15 residues. Between the trimmed V and J ends, which lost 8 bases and 4 bases, there was a span of 20 bases. Per the germline V gene, CDR1 is SNHLY and CDR2 is FYNNEI. CDR3 protein: CASPDITPNRETQYF. As DNA, the CDR3 is TGTGCCAGCCCCGATATTACTCCTAACCGAGAGACCCAGTACTTC. Using reference TRBV2 and TRBJ2-5 for the parts outside the CDR3, the full variable domain is EPEVTQTPSHQVTQMGQEVILRCVPISNHLYFYWYRQILGQKVEFLVSFYNNEISEKSEIFDDQFSVERPDGSNFTLKIRSTKLEDSAMYFCASPDITPNRETQYFGPGTRLLVL.

The rearrangement uses TRBV19 and TRBJ2-2; 11 bases fit TRBD1. This CDR3 comprises 15 residues. V gave up 2 bases and J gave up 5 bases; unmatched junction bases: 1. Germline CDR1 is LNHDA and CDR2 is SQIVND (reference sequence). The CDR3, as DNA: TGTGCCAGTAGTATACGGGACAGGGGGACCGGGGAGCTGTTTTTT. Protein product: CASSIRDRGTGELFF. Filled out from reference TRBV19 and TRBJ2-2, the complete variable domain reads DGGITQSPKYLFRKEGQNVTLSCEQNLNHDAMYWYRQDPGQGLRLIYYSQIVNDFQKGDIAEGYSVSREKKESFPLTVTSAQKNPTAFYLCASSIRDRGTGELFFGEGSRLTVL.

The chain has TRBV19 and TRBJ1-2; 8 bases line up with TRBD1. The CDR3 is 18 amino acids. The germline CDR1 and CDR2 sequences are LNHDA and SQIVND (reference sequence). The V gene end was trimmed by 1 base and the J gene end by 1 base; junction bases not matched to a gene: 11. The DNA for the CDR3 is TGTGCCAGTAGTATAGCACGGACAGGGCTGGGTTATAACTATGGCTACACCTTC. It specifies CASSIARTGLGYNYGYTF.

This clone was seen only once. V and J are TRBV5-1 and TRBJ1-1; 7 bases match TRBD1. This CDR3 spans 15 amino acids. The germline CDR1 and CDR2 sequences are SGHRS and YFSETQ. The V gene end was trimmed by 0 bases and the J gene end by 0 bases; junction bases not matched to a gene: 2. The CDR3 nucleotides read TGCGCCAGCAGCTTGGTGGACAGGATGAACACTGAAGCTTTCTTT. Amino acids: CASSLVDRMNTEAFF.

J is TRBJ2-5 and V is TRBV7-7; D is possibly TRBD1 (5 bases). V lost 1 base, J lost 2 bases, and 11 bases lay in between. This CDR3 region has 15 residues. Germline V gives CDR1 SSHAT, CDR2 FNYEAQ (reference sequence). CDR3 region: CASSLGLTEQETQYF. The DNA for the CDR3 is TGTGCCAGCAGCTTAGGGTTGACAGAACAAGAGACCCAGTACTTC.

This sequence joins TRBV5-4 and TRBJ2-5, with unresolved D. V gave up 5 bases and J gave up 0 bases, with 14 bases separating them. Germline values: CDR1 SGHNT, CDR2 YYREEE (reference sequence). This CDR3 contains 15 residues. The CDR3 coding sequence is TGTGCCAGCAGTCCCACTGGAGCGAACCAAGAGACCCAGTACTTC. The encoded protein is CASSPTGANQETQYF. Filled out from reference TRBV5-4 and TRBJ2-5, the complete variable domain reads ETGVTQSPTHLIKTRGQQVTLRCSSQSGHNTVSWYQQALGQGPQFIFQYYREEENGRGNFPPRFSGLQFPNYSSELNVNALELDDSALYLCASSPTGANQETQYFGPGTRLLVL.

The chain links TRBV20-1 to TRBJ1-6, with 7 positions matching TRBD1. The V gene end was trimmed by 3 bases and the J gene end by 2 bases; junction bases not matched to a gene: 4. Germline V lookup: CDR1 DFQATT, CDR2 SNEGSKA (reference sequence). The CDR3 is made up of 15 amino acids. CDR3 sequence reads: CSASRGLAYNSPLHF. CDR3 nucleotide sequence: TGCAGTGCTAGTAGGGGGCTGGCCTATAATTCACCCCTCCACTTT.

The chain couples TRBV7-9 to TRBJ2-2, with 8 nucleotides matching TRBD1. This CDR3 has 17 amino acids. V lost 6 bases and J lost 4; bases outside the gene matches: 13. Germline V gives CDR1 SEHNR, CDR2 FQNEAQ (reference sequence). The CDR3 DNA follows: TGTGCCAGCAGTCTAGAGCCCAGGGGGCATGTCACCGGGGAGCTGTTTTTT. Encoded protein: CASSLEPRGHVTGELFF.

V and J are TRBV4-3 and TRBJ2-7; weak D call: TRBD2 (5 bases). V was cut by 0 bases and J by 4 bases, with 10 bases left in between. Germline assignment: CDR1 LGHNA and CDR2 YSLEER. The CDR3 length is 14 residues. CDR3 residues: CASSQDPGMYEQYF. CDR3 sequence (DNA): TGCGCCAGCAGCCAAGATCCGGGAATGTACGAGCAGTACTTC.

The chain has TRBV19 and TRBJ2-4, with 8 bases identical to TRBD1. Germline V CDR1 and CDR2: LNHDA, SQIVND (reference sequence). This CDR3 spans 12 amino acids. Trimming cost V 9 bases and J 8 bases; bases outside gene matches: 6. CDR3 residues: CASTGGTDIQYF. CDR3 nucleotide sequence: TGTGCCAGCACAGGGGGTACGGACATTCAGTACTTC.

CDR3 sequence (DNA): TGCGCCAGTAACTCATGGGACAGGGGGAGTCATAGCAATCAGCCCCAGCATTTT. Translation gives CASNSWDRGSHSNQPQHF. The rearrangement uses TRBV10-1 and TRBJ1-5, with 11 positions matching TRBD1. V trimming: 9 bases; J trimming: 0 bases; junction bases outside the gene matches: 13. The V gene's germline CDR1 is WNHNN and CDR2 SYGVQD (reference sequence). The CDR3 is made up of 18 amino acids.

The rearrangement uses TRBV7-2 and TRBJ2-7, with TRBD1 as a possible D gene (6 bases). Germline V gene sequence: CDR1 SGHTA, CDR2 FQGNSA. This CDR3 is built from 14 residues. The ends were cut back, 4 bases at V and 2 bases at J, with 12 bases in the middle. As DNA, the CDR3 is TGTGCCAGCAGCTACGACAGGTACACCTACGAGCAGTACTTC. Its protein is CASSYDRYTYEQYF.

The gene calls are TRBV6-5 and TRBJ2-1; 12 bases align to TRBD2. Per the germline V gene, CDR1 is MNHEY and CDR2 is SVGAGI. The CDR3 spans 14 residues. The V gene end was trimmed by 10 bases and the J gene end by 4 bases; junction bases not matched to a gene: 5. CDR3 bases: TGTGCCACGCTAGCGGGAGGGCCGTACAATGAGCAGTTCTTC. This sequence encodes CATLAGGPYNEQFF.

The CDR3 region is CASSIDEGDQPQHF. Written as DNA, the CDR3 is TGTGCCAGTAGTATAGATGAGGGGGATCAGCCCCAGCATTTT. The V call is TRBV19, the J call TRBJ1-5; possibly TRBD1 for D (6 bases). This CDR3 is built from 14 residues. V lost 0 bases to trimming and J lost 5 bases, with 8 bases between them. Per germline, CDR1 LNHDA and CDR2 SQIVND (reference sequence). Full variable domain (rest looked up from reference TRBV19 and TRBJ1-5): DGGITQSPKYLFRKEGQNVTLSCEQNLNHDAMYWYRQDPGQGLRLIYYSQIVNDFQKGDIAEGYSVSREKKESFPLTVTSAQKNPTAFYLCASSIDEGDQPQHFGDGTRLSIL.

This chain links TRBV7-8 with TRBJ2-1, with TRBD2 matching 7 bases. Germline lookup yields CDR1 SGHVS and CDR2 FQNEAQ. After removal of 5 bases from V and 5 bases from J, the junction contained 9 bases not matched to a gene. The CDR3 is made up of 15 amino acids. Written as DNA, the CDR3 is TGTGCCAGCAGCGGCCCTAGCGGTAACAACAATGAGCAGTTCTTC. Encoded protein: CASSGPSGNNNEQFF.

The V call is TRBV9, the J call TRBJ1-1; the match to TRBD1 covers 7 bases. CDR3 length: 17 amino acids. Germline V CDR1 and CDR2: SGDLS, YYNGEE. Trimming removed 3 bases from V and 0 bases from J; junction bases left unmatched: 11. The CDR3 bases are TGTGCCAGCAGCGGCACAGGGGTCAGCAAAATGAACACTGAAGCTTTCTTT. Its protein is CASSGTGVSKMNTEAFF.

This chain uses TRBV5-4 with TRBJ2-7; 7 positions match TRBD2. Looked up from germline, CDR1 is SGHNT and CDR2 is YYREEE (reference sequence). V lost 0 bases and J lost 9; bases outside the gene matches: 9. The CDR3 runs to 14 residues. The CDR3 is CASSLGQGGSRQYF. The CDR3 DNA follows: TGTGCCAGCAGCTTGGGGCAGGGAGGGTCCAGGCAGTACTTC.